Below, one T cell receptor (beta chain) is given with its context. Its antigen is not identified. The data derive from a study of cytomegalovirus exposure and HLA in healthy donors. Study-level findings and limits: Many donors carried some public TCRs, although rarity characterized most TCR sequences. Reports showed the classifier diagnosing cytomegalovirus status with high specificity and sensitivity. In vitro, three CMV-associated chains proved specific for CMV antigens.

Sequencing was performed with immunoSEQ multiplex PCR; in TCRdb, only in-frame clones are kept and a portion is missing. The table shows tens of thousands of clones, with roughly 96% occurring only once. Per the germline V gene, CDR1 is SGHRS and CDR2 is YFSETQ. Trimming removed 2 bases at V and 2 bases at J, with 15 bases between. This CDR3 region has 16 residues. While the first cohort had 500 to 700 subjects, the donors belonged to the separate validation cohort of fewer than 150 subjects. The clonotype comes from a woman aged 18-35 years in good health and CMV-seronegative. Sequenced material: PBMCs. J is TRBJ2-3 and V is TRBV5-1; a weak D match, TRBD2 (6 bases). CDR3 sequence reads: CASSFLGGGATDTQYF. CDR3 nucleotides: TGCGCCAGCAGCTTTCTTGGCGGAGGGGCCACAGATACGCAGTATTTT.